A single sample is the source of the 14 T cell receptor beta chains below, sequenced in a study of Graves' ophthalmopathy and Graves' hyperthyroidism. RNA transcripts were the template, and TCR beta CDR3 regions were amplified from them. First-round RT-PCR employed HTBI primers, with a second-round multiplex PCR after it. TCRdb recomputed calls from the multiplex PCR reads with MiXCR, one row per CDR3 protein. The sample comprises over 650,000 distinct CDR3 sequences, about two fifths of which are singletons, and over 2.5% rests with the top ten. The specimen sequenced was peripheral blood. These receptors all stem from an adult man with Graves' ophthalmopathy.

This clonotype is a singleton in its sample. CDR3 coding DNA: TGTGCCAGCAGCGAGGTGGGGGCGGGTGAGGAGACCCAGTACTTC. Protein: CASSEVGAGEETQYF. The chain couples TRBV11-1 to TRBJ2-5; TRBD1 is a possible D gene (6 bases). V was trimmed by 5 bases and J by 5 bases, leaving 18 bases between them. The V gene's germline CDR1 is SGHAT and CDR2 FQDESV (reference sequence). This CDR3 region has 15 residues.

CDR3 nucleotides: TGTGCCATCAGTGAGGGACCGGGAAACACCATATATTTT. Encoded protein: CAISEGPGNTIYF. V is TRBV10-3 and J is TRBJ1-3; D gene ambiguous. Trimming removed 2 bases from V and 4 bases from J, with 6 bases in between. This CDR3 contains 13 residues. CDR1 and CDR2 (germline): ENHRY, SYGVKD.

In its sample, this clonotype was seen many times. This sequence joins TRBV12-3 or TRBV12-4 and TRBJ1-2; D may be TRBD1 (5 bases). The V end was cut by 8 bases, the J end by 4 bases, with 20 bases between. The CDR3 loop spans 15 amino acids. CDR3: CASAAGPRTPYGYTF. CDR3 coding DNA: TGTGCCAGCGCAGCAGGGCCGCGAACCCCCTATGGCTACACCTTC.

The V and J genes are TRBV25-1 and TRBJ2-2, with D perhaps TRBD2 (6 bases). Deletions cut 2 bases from V and 2 bases from J, with 15 bases between. The CDR3 covers 17 residues. Germline CDR1 MGHDK, CDR2 SYGVNS. In DNA, the CDR3 is TGTGCCAGCAGTGAAGTTGGAGGGCGAGGAAACACCGGGGAGCTGTTTTTT. Encoded protein: CASSEVGGRGNTGELFF.

On this clonotype: A much more abundant neighbour one base away suggests this may be a read error. The chain employs TRBV10-3 and TRBJ2-5; D gene uncertain. The CDR3 is made up of 11 amino acids. Germline V CDR1 and CDR2: ENHRY, SYGVKD. Trimming shortened V by 6 bases and J by 1 base, and 3 bases separated the two germline ends. The CDR3 DNA sequence: TGTGCCATCAGGAGCCAAGAGACCCAGTACTTC. This encodes CAIRSQETQYF.

This chain links TRBV20-1 with TRBJ1-1; D call uncertain. Trimming shortened V by 0 bases and J by 11 bases, and 16 bases separated the two germline ends. The CDR3 runs to 13 residues. Germline loops: CDR1 DFQATT, CDR2 SNEGSKA (reference sequence). In DNA, the CDR3 is TGCAGTGCTAGAGATTATTATCCGGGAGAGGCTTTCTTT. This codes for CSARDYYPGEAFF.

Concerning this clonotype itself: Being one base from a much bigger clone, this may be a read error. The chain uses TRBV5-6 and TRBJ1-5; D is possibly TRBD1 (5 bases). V lost 3 bases and J lost 7, with 14 bases in between. The CDR3 length is 14 residues. CDR1 SGHDT and CDR2 YYEEEE come from the germline V gene. The CDR3 loop reads CASSCNLNRQPQHF. CDR3 nucleotides: TGTGCCAGCAGCTGCAACTTAAACAGGCAGCCCCAGCATTTT.

This clonotype was seen at least ten times. V is TRBV24-1 and J is TRBJ2-2, with D possibly TRBD1 on 5 matching bases. The CDR3 runs 15 residues. V was clipped by 0 bases and J by 4 bases, with 8 bases between them. Looked up from germline, CDR1 is KGHDR and CDR2 is SFDVKD. CDR3 nucleotide sequence: TGTGCCACCAGTGATTTGCCAGGGTCCACCGGGGAGCTGTTTTTT. Encoded protein: CATSDLPGSTGELFF.

This CDR3 is CASGLVPLTGVPYEQYF. The CDR3 bases are TGTGCTAGTGGTTTGGTACCCCTCACGGGAGTCCCCTACGAGCAGTACTTC. The chain couples TRBV12-5 to TRBJ2-7, with D possibly matching TRBD2 (6 bases). The length of the CDR3 is 17 residues. The V end was cut by 0 bases, the J end by 2 bases, with 17 bases between. Germline CDR1 is LGHNT and CDR2 is FRNRAP.

This chain uses TRBV15 with TRBJ2-7; 10 bases align to TRBD1. CDR1 and CDR2 from the germline V gene are LNHNV and YYDKDF (reference sequence). The CDR3 has 13 amino acids. V gave up 5 bases and J gave up 6 bases; unmatched junction bases: 4. The CDR3 protein is CATSRRDRGEQYF. CDR3 bases: TGTGCCACCAGCCGGAGGGACAGGGGCGAGCAGTACTTC.

As for this clonotype: The junction shows a germline mismatch at one end, possibly a read error. V is TRBV9 and J is TRBJ2-5; 12 positions match TRBD2. The CDR3 length is 14 residues. Germline V lookup: CDR1 SGDLS, CDR2 YYNGEE. DNA for the CDR3: TGTGCCCGCAGTGGTCTAGCGGGGGGGGAGACCCAGTACTTC. This translates into CARSGLAGGETQYF.

This clonotype was found once. The V call is TRBV10-3, the J call TRBJ1-2; TRBD1 matches at 9 bases. CDR1 is ENHRY and CDR2 is SYGVKD in the germline V gene. After removal of 11 bases from V and 4 bases from J, the junction contained 8 bases not matched to a gene. The CDR3 sequence is 13 residues long. The chain's CDR3 is CAAEGQGIYGYTF. In DNA, the CDR3 is TGTGCCGCAGAGGGACAGGGTATCTATGGCTACACCTTC.

This clonotype came up many times. The J gene is TRBJ2-2, the V gene TRBV7-9, with D perhaps being TRBD1 or TRBD2 (5 bases each). CDR1 is SEHNR, CDR2 FQNEAQ, per germline (reference sequence). This CDR3 spans 13 amino acids. The V end was cut by 6 bases, the J end by 7 bases, with 12 bases between. CDR3 DNA: TGTGCCAGCAGTGGGGCCGGAGGCGGGGAGCTGTTTTTT. Its translation is CASSGAGGGELFF.

This clonotype was observed many times. This chain uses TRBV9 with TRBJ1-1; D remains ambiguous. The germline V gene encodes CDR1 SGDLS and CDR2 YYNGEE. This CDR3 spans 14 amino acids. V dropped 3 bases and J dropped 5 bases, with 14 bases sitting between them. CDR3 in DNA: TGTGCCAGCAGCGATTTACAAGAAGGGACTGAAGCTTTCTTT. Its protein is CASSDLQEGTEAFF. Based on the CDR3 plus reference TRBV9 and TRBJ1-1, the full variable domain is DSGVTQTPKHLITATGQRVTLRCSPRSGDLSVYWYQQSLDQGLQFLIQYYNGEERAKGNILERFSAQQFPDLHSELNLSSLELGDSALYFCASSDLQEGTEAFFGQGTRLTVV.